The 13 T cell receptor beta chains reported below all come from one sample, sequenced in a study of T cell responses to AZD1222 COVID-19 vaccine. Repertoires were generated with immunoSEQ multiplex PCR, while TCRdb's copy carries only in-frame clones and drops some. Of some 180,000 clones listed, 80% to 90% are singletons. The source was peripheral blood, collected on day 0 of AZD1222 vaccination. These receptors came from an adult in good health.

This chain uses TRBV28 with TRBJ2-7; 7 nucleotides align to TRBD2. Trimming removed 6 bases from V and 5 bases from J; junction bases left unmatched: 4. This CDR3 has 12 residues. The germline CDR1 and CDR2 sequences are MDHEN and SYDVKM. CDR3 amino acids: CASSPREDEQYF. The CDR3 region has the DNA TGTGCCAGCAGCCCCCGGGAGGACGAGCAGTACTTC.

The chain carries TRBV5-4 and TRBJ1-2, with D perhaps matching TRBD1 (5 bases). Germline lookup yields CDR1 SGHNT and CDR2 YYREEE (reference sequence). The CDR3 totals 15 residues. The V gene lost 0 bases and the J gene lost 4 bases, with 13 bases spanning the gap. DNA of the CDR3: TGTGCCAGCAGCTTGGCCGGGGGAGCGGGCTATGGCTACACCTTC. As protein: CASSLAGGAGYGYTF.

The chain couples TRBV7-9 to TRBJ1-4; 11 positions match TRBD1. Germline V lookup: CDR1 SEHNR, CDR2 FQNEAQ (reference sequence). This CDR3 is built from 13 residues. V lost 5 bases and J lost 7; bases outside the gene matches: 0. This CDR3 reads CASSGQGAEKLFF. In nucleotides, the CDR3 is TGTGCCAGCAGCGGACAGGGGGCTGAAAAACTGTTTTTT.

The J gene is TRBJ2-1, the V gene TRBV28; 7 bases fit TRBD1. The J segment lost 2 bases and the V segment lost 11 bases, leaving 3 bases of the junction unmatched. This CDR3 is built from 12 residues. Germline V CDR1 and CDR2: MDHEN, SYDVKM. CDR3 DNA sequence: TGTGCCTCACAGGGGACCTACAATGAGCAGTTCTTC. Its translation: CASQGTYNEQFF.

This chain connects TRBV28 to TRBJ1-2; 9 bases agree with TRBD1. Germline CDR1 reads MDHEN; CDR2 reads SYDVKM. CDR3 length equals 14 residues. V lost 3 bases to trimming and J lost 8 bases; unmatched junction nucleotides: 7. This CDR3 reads CASSFSRDRAGYTF. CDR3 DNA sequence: TGTGCCAGCAGTTTTTCGCGGGACAGGGCGGGCTACACCTTC.

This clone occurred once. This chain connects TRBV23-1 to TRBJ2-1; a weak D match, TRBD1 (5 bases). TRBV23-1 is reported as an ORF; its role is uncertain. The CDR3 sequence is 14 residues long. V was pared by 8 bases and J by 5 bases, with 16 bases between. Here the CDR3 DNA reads TGCGCCAGCGTCACAGGACAAGGAAACAATGAGCAGTTCTTC. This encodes CASVTGQGNNEQFF.

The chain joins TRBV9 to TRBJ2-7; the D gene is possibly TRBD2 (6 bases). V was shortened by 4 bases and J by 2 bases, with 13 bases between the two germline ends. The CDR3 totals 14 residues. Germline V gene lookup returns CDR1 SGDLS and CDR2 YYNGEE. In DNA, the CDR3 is TGTGCCAGCAGCCTGACTAGTTTCCCCTACGAGCAGTACTTC. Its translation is CASSLTSFPYEQYF.

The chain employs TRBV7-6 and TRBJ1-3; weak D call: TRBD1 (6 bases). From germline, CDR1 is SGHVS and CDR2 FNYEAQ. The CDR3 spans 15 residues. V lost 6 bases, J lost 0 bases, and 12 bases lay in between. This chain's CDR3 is CASRDRPSSGNTIYF. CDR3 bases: TGTGCCAGCAGAGACAGGCCCAGCTCTGGAAACACCATATATTTT.

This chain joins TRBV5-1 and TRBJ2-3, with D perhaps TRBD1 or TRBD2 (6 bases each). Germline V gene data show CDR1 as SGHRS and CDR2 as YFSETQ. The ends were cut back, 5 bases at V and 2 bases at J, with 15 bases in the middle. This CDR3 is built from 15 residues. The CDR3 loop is CASSGGGVPTDTQYF. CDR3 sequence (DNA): TGCGCCAGCAGTGGAGGGGGAGTCCCCACAGATACGCAGTATTTT.

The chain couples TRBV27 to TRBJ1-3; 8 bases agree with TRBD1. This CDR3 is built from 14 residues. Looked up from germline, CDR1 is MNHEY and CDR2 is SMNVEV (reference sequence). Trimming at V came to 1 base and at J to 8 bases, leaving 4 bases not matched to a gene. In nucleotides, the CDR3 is TGTGCCAGCAGTTTATTCAGGGGGCAAGACACCATATATTTT. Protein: CASSLFRGQDTIYF.

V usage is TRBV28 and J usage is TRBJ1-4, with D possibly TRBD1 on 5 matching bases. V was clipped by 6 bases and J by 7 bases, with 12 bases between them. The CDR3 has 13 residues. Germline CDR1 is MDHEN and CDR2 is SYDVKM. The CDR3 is CASSPGGGEKLFF. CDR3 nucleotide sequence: TGTGCCAGCAGCCCCGGGGGGGGTGAAAAACTGTTTTTT.

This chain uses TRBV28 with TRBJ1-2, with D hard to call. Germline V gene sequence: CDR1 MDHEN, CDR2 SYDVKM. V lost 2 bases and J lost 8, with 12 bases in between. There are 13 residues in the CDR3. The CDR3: CASSLVARRGYTF. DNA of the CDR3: TGTGCCAGCAGTTTAGTCGCACGTCGGGGCTACACCTTC.

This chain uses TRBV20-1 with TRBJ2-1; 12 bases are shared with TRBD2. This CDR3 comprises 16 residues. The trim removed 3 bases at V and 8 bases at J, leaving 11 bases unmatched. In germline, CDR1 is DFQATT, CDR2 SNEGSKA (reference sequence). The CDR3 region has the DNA TGCAGTGCTAGTGCCCTAGCGGGAGGGCCGCAGGATGAGCAGTTCTTC. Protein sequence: CSASALAGGPQDEQFF.